This T cell receptor beta chain was retrieved from a study of cytotoxic CD8 clonotypes in ibrutinib-treated CLL. Study in general: Mean productive templates were roughly 280,000; mean productive rearrangements were about 90,000. Whole-study findings and limits: Upon ibrutinib response clonality rose, and upon progression it fell back toward baseline. Baseline clonality, higher than in age-matched healthy donors, tracked circulating CD8+ T-cell counts. Sustained-remission and progressing patients were not sampled at matched times.

This clone was counted between two and nine times. Its antigen is undetermined. Sequenced by immunoSEQ multiplex PCR; TCRdb stores in-frame clones only, minus some. The sample has about 14,000 clones, 64% seen once. The germline gives CDR1 MNHEY, CDR2 SMNVEV (reference sequence). There are 15 residues in the CDR3. Trimming removed 5 bases from V and 3 bases from J, with 17 bases in between. The chain couples TRBV27 to TRBJ2-7; D is perhaps TRBD1 or TRBD2 (5 bases each). This material consisted of PBMCs, taken before ibrutinib treatment. The sequence derives from a human donor with chronic lymphocytic leukemia. The CDR3 loop is CASSPGHSGNYEQYF. In DNA, the CDR3 is TGTGCCAGCAGTCCGGGGCATTCCGGAAACTACGAGCAGTACTTC.